Reported below is one T cell receptor (beta chain). The data belong to a study of blood T cell repertoires in COVID-19. As for the study in general: Sources were T cells, B-cell-depleted T cells, or PBMCs; the material itself was cDNA or gDNA.

The V gene end was trimmed by 2 bases and the J gene end by 8 bases; junction bases not matched to a gene: 8. Germline V lookup: CDR1 LGHDT, CDR2 YNNKEL (reference sequence). The CDR3 totals 15 residues. Recruited during active infection, patients (from Seattle) were subsequently followed longitudinally. As processed by the authors: Amplified reference gene primers provided the basis for estimating nucleated cell counts. Measured with immunoSEQ multiplex PCR; TCRdb has only the in-frame clones, and not every one. The DNA gave D and trimming, while V, J and clone size come from that table. The data contain about 68,000 clones, 87% of them singletons.

The receptor comes from a woman aged 50 to 60 with COVID-19, enrolled during active disease. J is TRBJ1-2 and V is TRBV3-1 (or the pseudogene TRBV3-2), with 10 bases fitting TRBD1. The specimen was peripheral blood. The CDR3 protein is CASSQPGQGTGGYTF. Here the CDR3 DNA reads TGTGCCAGCAGCCAACCGGGACAGGGGACGGGCGGCTACACCTTC.